These T cell receptor beta chains were read from a single sample in a study of CD8 T cells in ankylosing spondylitis. TCRdb re-analysed the 5' RACE reads in MiXCR, keeping a single row per CDR3 protein. The sample has around 280,000 distinct CDR3 sequences, 20% seen once. The sample taken for sequencing was blood, either unsorted or a sorted T cell fraction (not recorded which). These receptors were collected from a male donor with ankylosing spondylitis or in good health (not recorded which). Each CDR3 is given with its conserved first and last residue. D genes are given only for firm matches. Only part of the rows carry a size: once, few, many, or a class if the clone is expanded.

v_gene	d_gene	j_gene	abundance	len	CDR3aa	CDR3nt
TRBV10-2	TRBD1	TRBJ1-1	NA	15	CASRARDRANTEAFF	TGCGCCAGCAGAGCCCGGGACAGGGCAAACACTGAAGCTTTCTTT
TRBV30	NA	TRBJ1-1	few	13	CAWTGHPSTEAFF	TGTGCCTGGACTGGTCACCCGAGCACTGAAGCTTTCTTT
TRBV12-3/TRBV12-4	TRBD1	TRBJ2-1	many	16	CASSLVRTGEGNEQFF	TGTGCCAGCAGTTTAGTGCGGACAGGGGAGGGCAATGAGCAGTTCTTC
TRBV6-1	NA	TRBJ1-5	few	16	CASSERPTATNQPQHF	TGTGCCAGCAGTGAACGACCGACAGCGACGAATCAGCCCCAGCATTTT
TRBV3-1	NA	TRBJ1-4	NA	13	CASSQVADEKLFF	TGTGCCAGCAGCCAGGTTGCGGACGAAAAACTGTTTTTT
TRBV29-1	NA	TRBJ2-2	few	14	CSVAFFLDTGELFF	TGCAGCGTTGCTTTTTTTTTAGACACCGGGGAGCTGTTTTTT
TRBV6-5	NA	TRBJ1-5	NA	16	CASSYSRGASNQPQHF	TGTGCCAGCAGTTACTCGAGAGGGGCGAGCAATCAGCCCCAGCATTTT
TRBV29-1	NA	TRBJ1-1	NA	11	CSGWGGTEAFF	TGCAGCGGGTGGGGGGGAACTGAAGCTTTCTTT
TRBV6-2/TRBV6-3	NA	TRBJ2-3	NA	16	CASSPTQGMGTDTQYF	TGTGCCAGCAGTCCGACCCAGGGGATGGGCACAGATACGCAGTATTTT
TRBV9	TRBD1	TRBJ2-2	NA	15	CASSVRDRGSGELFF	TGTGCCAGCAGCGTCAGGGACAGGGGATCCGGGGAGCTGTTTTTT